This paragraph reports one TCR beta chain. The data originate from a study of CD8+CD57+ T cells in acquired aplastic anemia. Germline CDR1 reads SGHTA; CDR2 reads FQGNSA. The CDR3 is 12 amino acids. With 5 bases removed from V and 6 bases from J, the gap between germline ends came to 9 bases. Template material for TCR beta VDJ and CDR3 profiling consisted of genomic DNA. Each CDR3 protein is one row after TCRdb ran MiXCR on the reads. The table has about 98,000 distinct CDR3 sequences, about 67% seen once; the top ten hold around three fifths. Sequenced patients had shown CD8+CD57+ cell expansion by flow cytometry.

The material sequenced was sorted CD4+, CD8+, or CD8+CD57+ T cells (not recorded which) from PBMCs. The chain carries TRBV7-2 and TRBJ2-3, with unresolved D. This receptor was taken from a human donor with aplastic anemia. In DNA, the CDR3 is TGTGCCAGCAGCAGAATCGGGGATACGCAGTATTTT. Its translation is CASSRIGDTQYF.